Listed here are 21 T cell receptor beta chains from one sample, sequenced in a study of lymphopenia after photon versus proton radiotherapy. Clones were read by immunoSEQ multiplex PCR, and TCRdb kept only the in-frame ones, dropping some. Here the sample spans over 50,000 clones, more than 75% being singletons. This specimen consisted of peripheral blood, obtained from a patient treated with photon-based radiotherapy. Receptor source: a man aged 40-55 years with gastric cancer.

The chain recombines TRBV4-2 with TRBJ1-2; 9 bases map to TRBD1. Germline V CDR1 and CDR2: LGHNA, YNFKEQ. The V and J ends lost 6 bases and 8 bases, in that order; junction bases with no gene match: 7. This CDR3 contains 13 residues. The CDR3 DNA follows: TGTGCCAGCAGTCTACAGGGGGCGGGCGGCTACACCTTC. This sequence encodes CASSLQGAGGYTF.

The V and J genes are TRBV6-5 and TRBJ1-6; D perhaps matches TRBD1 (5 bases). Germline-derived CDR1 and CDR2 are MNHEY and SVGAGI. This CDR3 is 15 amino acids long. Trimming stripped 6 bases from V and 5 bases from J, with 14 bases between. The CDR3 nucleotides read TGTGCCAGCAGAAACACCGGGACGGATAATTCACCCCTCCACTTT. It yields the protein CASRNTGTDNSPLHF.

Turning to this clone: At one boundary the junction diverges from the germline segment, which might be a read error. The chain uses TRBV7-7 and TRBJ2-5, with 13 nucleotides matching TRBD2. Looked up from germline, CDR1 is SSHAT and CDR2 is FNYEAQ (reference sequence). This CDR3 comprises 15 residues. The CDR3 DNA reads TGTGCTAGCAGCCGGACTAGCGGGGGCCAAGAGACCCAGTACTTC. This encodes CASSRTSGGQETQYF.

The CDR3 nucleotides read TGTGCCAGTAGTATAATCGGGGTAGGCAATCAGCCCCAGCATTTT. Protein sequence: CASSIIGVGNQPQHF. This chain uses TRBV19 with TRBJ1-5; no clear D gene. V lost 2 bases and J 2 bases, leaving 10 bases between the germline ends. The CDR3 is 15 amino acids. Per the germline V gene, CDR1 is LNHDA and CDR2 is SQIVND (reference sequence).

This rearrangement joins TRBV7-3 to TRBJ2-3; no firm D call. In germline, CDR1 is SGHTA, CDR2 FQGTGA. V lost 1 base and J lost 4, with 9 bases in between. There are 14 residues in the CDR3. DNA of the CDR3: TGTGCCAGCAGCTTAAACGGGCCATCAGATACGCAGTATTTT. It is translated as CASSLNGPSDTQYF.

The CDR3 here is CASSHRLGRPGSYEQYF. The CDR3 DNA sequence: TGTGCCAGCAGCCACCGCCTAGGACGTCCCGGGTCCTACGAGCAGTACTTC. V is TRBV14 and J is TRBJ2-7; D gene unclear. Germline-derived CDR1 and CDR2 are SGHDN and FVKESK. Between the trimmed V and J ends, which lost 3 bases and 1 base, there was a span of 19 bases. This CDR3 has 17 amino acids.

This clone was seen a few times. V usage is TRBV6-1 and J usage is TRBJ2-7; D may match TRBD1 or TRBD2 (5 bases each). CDR1 MNHNS and CDR2 SASEGT come from the germline V gene. This CDR3 has 13 residues. Between the trimmed V and J ends, which lost 5 bases and 4 bases, there was a span of 12 bases. The CDR3, as DNA: TGTGCCAGCAGTAGAGGGGCGGAATACGAGCAGTACTTC. Translating gives CASSRGAEYEQYF.

This clone was seen a single time. This sequence joins TRBV21-1 and TRBJ1-1; TRBD1, as called in the table, went unchecked against the DNA. TRBV21-1 constitutes a pseudogene. This CDR3 region has 15 residues. The CDR3 DNA reads TGTGCCAGCAACTCCCGGGACAGGGGGCGCATCATGGCTTTCTTT. The encoded protein is CASNSRDRGRIMAFF.

This rearrangement joins TRBV5-4 to TRBJ2-1; possibly TRBD1 for D (7 bases). The V and J ends lost 4 bases and 2 bases respectively, with 13 bases between them. The CDR3 consists of 15 residues. Germline V gene sequence: CDR1 SGHNT, CDR2 YYREEE (reference sequence). The CDR3 here is CASSQGGTAYNEQFF. The DNA for the CDR3 is TGTGCCAGCAGCCAGGGCGGGACAGCCTACAATGAGCAGTTCTTC.

The chain carries TRBV4-3 and TRBJ1-1, with 8 bases that match TRBD1. J was trimmed by 1 base and V by 4 bases; bases with no gene match: 2. Germline V gene data show CDR1 as LGHNA and CDR2 as YSLEER. The CDR3 is 14 residues long. The CDR3 is CASSLGQGNTEAFF. The CDR3 DNA follows: TGCGCCAGCAGCCTCGGACAGGGGAACACTGAAGCTTTCTTT.

This clone turned up a few times. The V and J genes are TRBV28 and TRBJ1-2; unclear D gene. V gave up 8 bases and J gave up 8 bases, with 15 bases separating them. The CDR3 length is 12 residues. Germline lookup yields CDR1 MDHEN and CDR2 SYDVKM. CDR3 in amino acids: CASLDRRQGYTF. The CDR3 DNA sequence: TGTGCCAGCCTTGACCGGCGTCAAGGCTACACCTTC.

The CDR3 here is CASRDSGGGGNSPLHF. CDR3 sequence (DNA): TGTGCCAGTAGGGACTCTGGCGGGGGTGGCAATTCACCCCTCCACTTT. The chain links TRBV19 to TRBJ1-6, with D possibly matching TRBD1 (5 bases). CDR1 LNHDA and CDR2 SQIVND come from the germline V gene (reference sequence). The CDR3 runs to 16 residues. Trimming cost V 6 bases and J 7 bases, with 19 bases left between them.

The rearrangement links TRBV5-4 to TRBJ2-5, with 9 nucleotides matching TRBD1. Gene TRBJ2-7 matches the end of the DNA better, so the J call may be wrong. The CDR3 totals 14 residues. Per germline, CDR1 SGHNT and CDR2 YYREEE (reference sequence). The CDR3 sequence: CASSLDRGLYEQYF. The CDR3 nucleotides are TGTGCCAGCAGCTTGGACAGGGGGCTCTACGAGCAGTACTTC.

This chain joins TRBV18 and TRBJ2-7, with TRBD1 matching over 8 bases. This CDR3 has 17 amino acids. Losses at the gene ends were 2 bases for V and 2 bases for J; bases not matched to a gene: 11. Germline assignment: CDR1 KGHSH and CDR2 LQKENI. As DNA, the CDR3 is TGTGCCAGCTCACCAAAAGGACAGGGCGATATCCCCTACGAGCAGTACTTC. This sequence encodes CASSPKGQGDIPYEQYF.

The CDR3 sequence: CASSQGLPGAGELFF. DNA of the CDR3: TGCGCCAGCAGCCAAGGCCTCCCCGGGGCCGGGGAGCTGTTTTTT. V gene TRBV4-1 combines with J gene TRBJ2-2, with D perhaps matching TRBD2 (5 bases). CDR1 is MGHRA, CDR2 YSYEKL, per germline. The CDR3 contains 15 residues. The ends were cut back, 1 base at V and 6 bases at J, with 12 bases in the middle.

The V and J genes are TRBV10-3 and TRBJ2-7, with TRBD2 identical over 14 bases. The CDR3 runs to 18 residues. The J segment lost 9 bases and the V segment lost 4 bases, leaving 17 bases of the junction unmatched. The germline CDR1 and CDR2 sequences are ENHRY and SYGVKD. CDR3 residues: CAISVNQGLAGELRGQYF. Here the CDR3 DNA reads TGTGCCATCAGTGTAAACCAGGGACTAGCGGGGGAGCTACGAGGGCAGTACTTC.

This clone occurred once. V and J are TRBV5-4 and TRBJ1-1; 7 bases match TRBD1. The CDR3 has 13 residues. CDR1 is SGHNT, CDR2 YYREEE, per germline (reference sequence). V was pared by 4 bases and J by 2 bases, with 2 bases of the junction left unmatched. DNA for the CDR3: TGTGCCAGCAGCGGGGACAGAAACACTGAAGCTTTCTTT. Translated: CASSGDRNTEAFF.

The chain links TRBV14 to TRBJ2-5, with a weak D call TRBD1 (5 bases). Trimming pared 1 base from V and 2 bases from J, leaving 8 bases between. From germline, CDR1 is SGHDN and CDR2 FVKESK. This CDR3 has 14 amino acids. The chain's CDR3 is CASSQGQKQETQYF. As DNA, the CDR3 is TGTGCCAGCAGCCAAGGACAGAAACAAGAGACCCAGTACTTC.

This sequence joins TRBV7-2 and TRBJ2-2; D remains ambiguous. Per the germline V gene, CDR1 is SGHTA and CDR2 is FQGNSA. The CDR3 has 16 amino acids. Trimming stripped 1 base from V and 4 bases from J, with 13 bases between. The CDR3 DNA reads as TGTGCCAGCAGCTTAGAGTTAGGGCGTAGCACCGGGGAGCTGTTTTTT. Translating gives CASSLELGRSTGELFF.

This chain joins TRBV2 and TRBJ2-7, with D possibly being TRBD1 (6 bases). The CDR3 has 15 residues. Trimming cost V 6 bases and J 0 bases, with 15 bases left between them. The V gene's germline CDR1 is SNHLY and CDR2 FYNNEI. This chain's CDR3 is CASSGRQESSYEQYF. The DNA for the CDR3 is TGTGCCAGCAGCGGACGACAGGAGAGCTCCTACGAGCAGTACTTC.

The rearrangement links TRBV11-2 to TRBJ2-7; 8 nucleotides align to TRBD1. Trimming removed 5 bases from V and 2 bases from J; junction bases left unmatched: 11. The germline CDR1 and CDR2 sequences are SGHAT and FQNNGV. The CDR3 totals 16 residues. CDR3 DNA sequence: TGTGCCAGCAGCCCCCGGACAGGGCTAGGGACCTACGAGCAGTACTTC. Residues: CASSPRTGLGTYEQYF.